This T cell receptor beta chain was documented in a study of radiation and T cells in renal cell carcinoma. Study as a whole: Nephrectomy followed 15 Gy stereotactic body radiation by 4 weeks.

Study-level points and caveats: Top tumor clonotypes rose in blood 2 weeks post-radiation, then contracted.

Time point specified: baseline pretreatment blood. Treatment meaning: 15 Gy SBRT to primary tumor, nephrectomy 4 weeks later. Radiation-treated patients gave blood at baseline, week 2 and week 4. The tumor was a clear cell renal cell carcinoma. Trimming cost V 7 bases and J 7 bases, with 7 bases left between them. There are 10 residues in the CDR3. Germline V gives CDR1 MDHEN, CDR2 SYDVKM. Assay: immunoSEQ multiplex PCR; the TCRdb copy retains only in-frame clones and omits some. The table lists approximately 90,000 clones, around nine tenths of them singletons. This clone has more than one count but fewer than ten. No antigen is known for it.

The sequenced sample was blood, obtained from a patient whose treatment included radiotherapy and nephrectomy. This chain connects TRBV28 to TRBJ1-1, with D unclear. This receptor was taken from a man aged 50-60 years with renal cell carcinoma. Here the CDR3 reads CASMGDEAFF. In DNA, the CDR3 is TGTGCCAGCATGGGAGATGAAGCTTTCTTT. Drawing the rest from reference TRBV28 and TRBJ1-1, the complete variable domain is DVKVTQSSRYLVKRTGEKVFLECVQDMDHENMFWYRQDPGLGLRLIYFSYDVKMKEKGDIPEGYSVSREKKERFSLILESASTNQTSMYLCASMGDEAFFGQGTRLTVV.